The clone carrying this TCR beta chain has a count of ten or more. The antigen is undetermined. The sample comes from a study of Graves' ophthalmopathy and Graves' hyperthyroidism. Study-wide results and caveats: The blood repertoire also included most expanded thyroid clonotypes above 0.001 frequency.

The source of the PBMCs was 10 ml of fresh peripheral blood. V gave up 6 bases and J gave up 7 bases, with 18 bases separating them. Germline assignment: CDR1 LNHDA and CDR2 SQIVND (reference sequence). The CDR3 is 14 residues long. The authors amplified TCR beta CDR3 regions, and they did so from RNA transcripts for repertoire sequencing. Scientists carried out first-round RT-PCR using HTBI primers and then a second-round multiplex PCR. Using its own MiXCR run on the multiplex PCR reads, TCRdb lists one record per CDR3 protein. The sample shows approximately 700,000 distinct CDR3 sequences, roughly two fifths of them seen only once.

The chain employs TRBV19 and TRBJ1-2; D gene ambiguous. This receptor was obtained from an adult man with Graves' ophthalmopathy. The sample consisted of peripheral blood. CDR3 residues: CASSEDATVGGYTF. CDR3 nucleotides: TGTGCCAGTAGCGAGGACGCTACGGTCGGTGGCTACACCTTC.